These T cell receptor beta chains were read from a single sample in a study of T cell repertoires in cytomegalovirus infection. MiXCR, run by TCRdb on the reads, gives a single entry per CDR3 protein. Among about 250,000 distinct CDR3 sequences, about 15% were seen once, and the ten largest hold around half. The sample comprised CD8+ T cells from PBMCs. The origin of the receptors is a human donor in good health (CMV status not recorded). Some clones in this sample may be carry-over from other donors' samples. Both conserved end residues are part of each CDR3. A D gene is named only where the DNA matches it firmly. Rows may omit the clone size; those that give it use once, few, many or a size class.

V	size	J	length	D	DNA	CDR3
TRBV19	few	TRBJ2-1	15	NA	TGTGCCAGTAGGCTTGAGAGGGCCTCCTACAATGAGCAGTTCTTC	CASRLERASYNEQFF
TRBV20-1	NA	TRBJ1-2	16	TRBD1	TGCAGTGCCCCGACCACAGGGGGGGACGGGGGCTATGGCTACACCTTC	CSAPTTGGDGGYGYTF
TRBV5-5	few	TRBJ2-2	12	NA	TGTGCCAGCAGCCCGGCGGCTGGGGAGCTGTTTTTT	CASSPAAGELFF
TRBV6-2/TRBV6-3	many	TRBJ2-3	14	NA	TGTGCCAGCAGTGACTTTGGACTGACAGATACGCAGTATTTT	CASSDFGLTDTQYF
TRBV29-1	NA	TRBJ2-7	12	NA	TGCAGCGTTGCAGGGAACTCCTACGAGCAGTACTTC	CSVAGNSYEQYF
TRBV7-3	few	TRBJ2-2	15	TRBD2	TGTGCCAGCAGCCCTACGCGGGGGGGGTCCGGGGAGCTGTTTTTT	CASSPTRGGSGELFF
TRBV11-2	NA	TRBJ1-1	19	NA	TGTGCCAGCAGCTTACATCCTCGGGGACGCGGAACTGGGAACACTGAAGCTTTCTTT	CASSLHPRGRGTGNTEAFF
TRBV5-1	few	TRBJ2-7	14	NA	TGCGCCAGCAGCCTCACCGCGTCTAACTACGAGCAGTACTTC	CASSLTASNYEQYF
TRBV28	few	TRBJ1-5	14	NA	TGTGCCAGCAGTTCAGGGCTCGGTCATCAGCCCCAGCATTTT	CASSSGLGHQPQHF
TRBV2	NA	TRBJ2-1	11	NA	TGTGCCAGCCCCAGGGCGAATGAGCAGTTCTTC	CASPRANEQFF
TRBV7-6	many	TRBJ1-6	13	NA	TGTGCCAGCAGCTCAGTCTGGGATTCACCCCTCCACTTT	CASSSVWDSPLHF
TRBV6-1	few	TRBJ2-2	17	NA	TGTGCCAGCAGTTCCGATTGGACTACCCGAGGGGCCGGGGAGCTGTTTTTT	CASSSDWTTRGAGELFF
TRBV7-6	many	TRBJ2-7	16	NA	TGTGCCAGCAGCTTACCCCCGGGGGACCCCTCCTACGAGCAGTACTTC	CASSLPPGDPSYEQYF
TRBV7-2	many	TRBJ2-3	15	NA	TGTGCCAGCAGCTTTGTGGGGCGGGCCACAGATACGCAGTATTTT	CASSFVGRATDTQYF
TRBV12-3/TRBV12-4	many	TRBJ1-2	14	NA	TGTGCCAGCAGTTTAGGGGCAGAAAACTATGGCTACACCTTC	CASSLGAENYGYTF
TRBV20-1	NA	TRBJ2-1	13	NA	TGCAGTGCCCACCAACCCTCCTACAATGAGCAGTTCTTC	CSAHQPSYNEQFF
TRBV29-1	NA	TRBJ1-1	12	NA	TGCAGCGTTTTCCAGGGGAACACTGAAGCTTTCTTT	CSVFQGNTEAFF
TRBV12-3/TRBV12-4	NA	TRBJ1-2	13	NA	TGTGCCAGCAGCCGACGGGGCGCGTATGGCTACACCTTC	CASSRRGAYGYTF
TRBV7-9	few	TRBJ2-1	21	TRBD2	TGTGCCAGCAATCCGCTGTTAACTAGCGGGGGGCGACGCCTCATTTTGGATGAGCAGTTCTTC	CASNPLLTSGGRRLILDEQFF
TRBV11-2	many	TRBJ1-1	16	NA	TGTGCCAGCAGCCTACCCGGGGCCTCGCTGAACACTGAAGCTTTCTTT	CASSLPGASLNTEAFF
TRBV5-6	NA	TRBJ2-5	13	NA	TGTGCCAGCAGCTTCCTCGTGTCGGAGACCCAGTACTTC	CASSFLVSETQYF
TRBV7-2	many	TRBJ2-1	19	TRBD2	TGTGCCAGCAGCATCACCGCGGTGACTAGCGGGAGACCCTACAATGAGCAGTTCTTC	CASSITAVTSGRPYNEQFF
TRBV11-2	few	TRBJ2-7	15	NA	TGTGCCAGCAGCTTAGAGTCAGGGGAGTCCTACGAGCAGTACTTC	CASSLESGESYEQYF
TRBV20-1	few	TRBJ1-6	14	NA	TGCAGTGCTAGACCGCCGGATTATAATTCACCCCTCCACTTT	CSARPPDYNSPLHF
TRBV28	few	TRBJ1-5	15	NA	TGTGCCACCGTCGTTTCGGGGTATAGCAATCAGCCCCAGCATTTT	CATVVSGYSNQPQHF
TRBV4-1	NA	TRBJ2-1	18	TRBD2	TGCGCCAGCAGCCAAGATTGGACAGCGGGAGCTATATACAATGAGCAGTTCTTC	CASSQDWTAGAIYNEQFF
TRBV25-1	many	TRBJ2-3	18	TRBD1	TGTGCCAGCAGTTCCCTTAGGACAGGGGCCAGGGGCACAGATACGCAGTATTTT	CASSSLRTGARGTDTQYF
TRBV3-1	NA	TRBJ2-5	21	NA	TGTGCCAGCAGCCAAGATTACCCTTTCTCGGCAGCAAGGCCGATTCAAGAGACCCAGTACTTC	CASSQDYPFSAARPIQETQYF
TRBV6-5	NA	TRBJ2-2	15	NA	TGTGCCAGCAGCCAGACACACGTTAACACCGGGGAGCTGTTTTTT	CASSQTHVNTGELFF
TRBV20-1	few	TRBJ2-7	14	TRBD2	TGCAGTGCTAGCTTCTTAGCGGGAAGGTACGAGCAGTACTTC	CSASFLAGRYEQYF
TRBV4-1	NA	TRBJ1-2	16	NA	TGCACCAGCAGCCAAGATCTGAGCCGAACATCCCACGGCTACACCTTC	CTSSQDLSRTSHGYTF
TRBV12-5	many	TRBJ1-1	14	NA	TGTGCTAGTGGTTCAGGACGGCCTAACACTGAAGCTTTCTTT	CASGSGRPNTEAFF
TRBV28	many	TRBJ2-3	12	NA	TGTGCCAGCAGCCGTATTGCAGATACGCAGTATTTT	CASSRIADTQYF
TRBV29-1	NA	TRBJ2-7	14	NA	TGCAGCGTTGAAGGGGATAAGGGGGGAAACGAGCAGTACTTC	CSVEGDKGGNEQYF
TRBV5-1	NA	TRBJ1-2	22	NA	TGCGCCAGCAGACCTGGGCGGCTCCAAGGAGCCGAACTGACAGAATCCTACTATGGCTACACCTTC	CASRPGRLQGAELTESYYGYTF
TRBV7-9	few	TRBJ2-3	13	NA	TGTGCCAGCAGCCGGAAAGTTTTAGATACGCAGTATTTT	CASSRKVLDTQYF
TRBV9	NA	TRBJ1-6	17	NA	TGTGCCAGCAGCGTTAGTAAGGCCGCAGGGGATAATTCACCCCTCCACTTT	CASSVSKAAGDNSPLHF